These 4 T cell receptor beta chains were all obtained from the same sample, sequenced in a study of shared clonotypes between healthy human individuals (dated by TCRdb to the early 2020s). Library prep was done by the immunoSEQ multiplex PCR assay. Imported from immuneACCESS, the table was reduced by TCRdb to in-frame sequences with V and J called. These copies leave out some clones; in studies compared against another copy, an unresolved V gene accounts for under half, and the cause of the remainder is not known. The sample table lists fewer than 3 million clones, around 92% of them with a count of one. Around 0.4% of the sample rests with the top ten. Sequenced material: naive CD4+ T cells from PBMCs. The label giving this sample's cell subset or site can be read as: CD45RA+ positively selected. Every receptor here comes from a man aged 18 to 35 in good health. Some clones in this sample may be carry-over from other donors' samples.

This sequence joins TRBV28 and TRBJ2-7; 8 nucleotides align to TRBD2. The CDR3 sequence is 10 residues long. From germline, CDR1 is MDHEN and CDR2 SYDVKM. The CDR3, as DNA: TGTGCTAGCGGGATAGGGGAGCAGTACTTC. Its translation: CASGIGEQYF.

In nucleotides, the CDR3 is TGTGCCAGCAGCTTAGGTTCAGGGGCCACTGAAGCTTTCTTT. This translates into CASSLGSGATEAFF. This rearrangement joins TRBV11-2 to TRBJ1-1; TRBD1 might be the D (6 bases). Germline V gene sequence: CDR1 SGHAT, CDR2 FQNNGV. The V end lost 1 base, the J end lost 4 bases, and 10 bases lay between the germline ends. This CDR3 has 14 amino acids. The full variable domain, in which reference TRBV11-2 and TRBJ1-1 provide the parts outside the CDR3, is EAGVAQSPRYKIIEKRQSVAFWCNPISGHATLYWYQQILGQGPKLLIQFQNNGVVDDSQLPKDRFSAERLKGVDSTLKIQPAKLEDSAVYLCASSLGSGATEAFFGQGTRLTVV.

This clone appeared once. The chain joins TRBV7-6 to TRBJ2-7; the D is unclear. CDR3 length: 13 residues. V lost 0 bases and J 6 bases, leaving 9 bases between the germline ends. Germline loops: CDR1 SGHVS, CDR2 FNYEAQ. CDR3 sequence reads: CASSLATSGEQYF. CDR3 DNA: TGTGCCAGCAGCTTAGCGACGAGTGGCGAGCAGTACTTC.

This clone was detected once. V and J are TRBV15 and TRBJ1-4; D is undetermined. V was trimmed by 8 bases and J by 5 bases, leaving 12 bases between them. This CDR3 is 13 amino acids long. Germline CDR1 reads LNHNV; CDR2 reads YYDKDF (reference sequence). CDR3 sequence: CATERTGNEKLFF. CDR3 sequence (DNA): TGTGCCACCGAAAGGACCGGGAATGAAAAACTGTTTTTT.